This record looks at one T cell receptor beta chain sequence and its context. The data are from a study of blood T cell repertoires in COVID-19. As for the study in general: Samples of COVID-19 (acute and convalescent) were obtained from the United States, Italy and Spain.

Original methodology: Scientists estimated how many nucleated cells there were by amplifying reference gene primers. Data came from immunoSEQ multiplex PCR; TCRdb stores just in-frame clones and leaves some out. Clone size and the V and J calls come from that table; the DNA yielded D and trimming. The sample comprises around 150,000 clones, about 83% of which are singletons, and approximately 3% rests with the top ten. The CDR3 totals 13 residues. V lost 6 bases, J lost 7 bases, and 5 bases stayed unmatched. The germline V gene encodes CDR1 MNHEY and CDR2 SMNVEV (reference sequence). Cohort assignment relied on participant-reported clinical history.

The chain recombines TRBV27 with TRBJ2-2, with 7 bases matching TRBD2. The sequence came from a woman between 45 and 60 years old with acute COVID-19. Sequences were obtained from PBMCs or T cells enriched from blood (not recorded which). CDR3 protein: CASRYPGGGELFF. In DNA, the CDR3 is TGTGCCAGCAGATATCCGGGGGGCGGGGAGCTGTTTTTT.